A single count supports the clone carrying this T cell receptor beta chain. The entry originates in a study of control samples from healthy donors and cancer patients. Measured with immunoSEQ multiplex PCR; TCRdb has only the in-frame clones, and not every one. The sample consists of about 120,000 clones, around 87% of them appearing once. Sequenced input: blood. This TCR derives from a man between 25 and 39 years old in good health.

CDR3 region: CASSADSNQPQHF. CDR3 in DNA: TGTGCCAGCAGCGCCGACAGCAATCAGCCCCAGCATTTT. The chain is built from TRBV2 and TRBJ1-5; D remains unclear. CDR1 and CDR2 (germline): SNHLY, FYNNEI. The CDR3 totals 13 residues. The V and J ends lost 6 bases and 1 base respectively, with 7 bases between them.